Listed below are T cell receptor beta chains from one sample, sequenced in a study of OX40 agonist ivuxolimab in advanced cancers. Only in-frame clones appear in the TCRdb table, and some are missing; sequencing was by immunoSEQ multiplex PCR. The sample lists 85,000 to 100,000 clones, 90% to 95% occurring once. The sample was CD4+ or CD8+ T cells sorted from blood, taken in a trial of the OX40 agonist ivuxolimab. The receptors come from an adult with an advanced solid tumor such as melanoma, head and neck, liver or kidney cancer. Each CDR3 is given with its conserved first and last residue. Fields, in order: D gene, clone size, V gene, J gene, CDR3 DNA, CDR3 protein. The D gene is left open where the match is weak. Size values are once, few and many counts, or a class for expanded clones, and some rows have none.

d_call: NA
clone_size: once
v_call: TRBV6-6
j_call: TRBJ1-3
cdr3_nt: TGTGCCAGCAGTTCCCACGGGGACTCTGGAAACACCATATATTTT
cdr3_aa: CASSSHGDSGNTIYF

d_call: NA
clone_size: NA
v_call: TRBV4-2
j_call: TRBJ2-1
cdr3_nt: TGTGCCAGCAGCCAATTAAGAGGAGGGAGCTCCTACAATGAGCAGTTCTTC
cdr3_aa: CASSQLRGGSSYNEQFF

d_call: NA
clone_size: NA
v_call: TRBV6-6
j_call: TRBJ1-5
cdr3_nt: TGTGCCAGCGGAACGACCCAGCATTTT
cdr3_aa: CASGTTQHF

d_call: NA
clone_size: NA
v_call: TRBV5-4
j_call: TRBJ1-1
cdr3_nt: TGTGCCAGCAGCTCCCCTAACACTGAAGCTTTCTTT
cdr3_aa: CASSSPNTEAFF

d_call: NA
clone_size: few
v_call: TRBV7-9
j_call: TRBJ1-5
cdr3_nt: TGTGCCAGCAGTTCTTATACGGGCAATCAGCCCCAGCATTTT
cdr3_aa: CASSSYTGNQPQHF

d_call: TRBD2
clone_size: once
v_call: TRBV4-1
j_call: TRBJ2-1
cdr3_nt: TGCGCCAGCAGCCAAGAATCTAGCGGGAGCTACAATGAGCAGTTCTTC
cdr3_aa: CASSQESSGSYNEQFF

d_call: NA
clone_size: NA
v_call: TRBV19
j_call: TRBJ1-5
cdr3_nt: TGTGCCAGTAGTATAGGTCCAGGGCGAAGCAATCAGCCCCAGCATTTT
cdr3_aa: CASSIGPGRSNQPQHF

d_call: NA
clone_size: few
v_call: TRBV23-1
j_call: TRBJ2-3
cdr3_nt: TGCGCCAGCAGTCAACACAGCGATTCTACTAGCACAGATACGCAGTATTTT
cdr3_aa: CASSQHSDSTSTDTQYF

d_call: NA
clone_size: NA
v_call: TRBV6-6
j_call: TRBJ2-7
cdr3_nt: TGTGCCAGCAGTTACTCCGGGATTTCAACACGGGAGCAGTACTTC
cdr3_aa: CASSYSGISTREQYF

d_call: NA
clone_size: NA
v_call: TRBV5-1
j_call: TRBJ2-6
cdr3_nt: TGCGCCAGCAGCCAAGATTCTGGGGCCAACGTCCTGACTTTC
cdr3_aa: CASSQDSGANVLTF

d_call: TRBD2
clone_size: NA
v_call: TRBV30
j_call: TRBJ2-7
cdr3_nt: TGTGCCTGGAGCCCCGCTAGCGGGGGCCCATACGAGCAGTACTTC
cdr3_aa: CAWSPASGGPYEQYF

d_call: TRBD2
clone_size: NA
v_call: TRBV7-2
j_call: TRBJ2-5
cdr3_nt: TGTGCCAGCAGCCGCGTTAGACTAGCGGGAGAAGAGACCCAGTACTTC
cdr3_aa: CASSRVRLAGEETQYF

d_call: NA
clone_size: NA
v_call: TRBV5-1
j_call: TRBJ2-6
cdr3_nt: TGCGCCAGCAGGGGGGTTGGTGGGGCCAACGTCCTGACTTTC
cdr3_aa: CASRGVGGANVLTF

d_call: TRBD2
clone_size: NA
v_call: TRBV2
j_call: TRBJ2-2
cdr3_nt: TGTGCCAGCAGGGGACTAGCGGGGACCGGGGAGCTGTTTTTT
cdr3_aa: CASRGLAGTGELFF

d_call: TRBD1
clone_size: NA
v_call: TRBV7-9
j_call: TRBJ1-4
cdr3_nt: TGTGCCAGCAGCACTGGGACAGGGACGGGAAAACTGTTTTTT
cdr3_aa: CASSTGTGTGKLFF

d_call: NA
clone_size: NA
v_call: TRBV20-1
j_call: TRBJ2-3
cdr3_nt: TGCAGTGCTAGAGGCCCCCCCACGCAGTATTTT
cdr3_aa: CSARGPPTQYF

d_call: TRBD2
clone_size: NA
v_call: TRBV10-3
j_call: TRBJ2-7
cdr3_nt: TGTGCCATCAGTGAGTCGAACCCCAGCGGGGGCTCCTACGAGCAGTACTTC
cdr3_aa: CAISESNPSGGSYEQYF

d_call: NA
clone_size: NA
v_call: TRBV7-9
j_call: TRBJ2-5
cdr3_nt: TGTGCCAGCAGCTTATCGAGGGAGACCCAGTACTTC
cdr3_aa: CASSLSRETQYF

d_call: NA
clone_size: NA
v_call: TRBV7-6
j_call: TRBJ1-1
cdr3_nt: TGTGCCAGCAGCTTAGGGGGCCCGATGAACACTGAAGCTTTCTTT
cdr3_aa: CASSLGGPMNTEAFF

d_call: NA
clone_size: NA
v_call: TRBV4-2
j_call: TRBJ1-5
cdr3_nt: TGTGCCAGCAGCCGAACAAATCAGCCCCAGCATTTT
cdr3_aa: CASSRTNQPQHF

d_call: TRBD1
clone_size: NA
v_call: TRBV2
j_call: TRBJ1-5
cdr3_nt: TGTGCCAGCAGTGACCCCAGGGGGAGGCCCCAGCATTTT
cdr3_aa: CASSDPRGRPQHF

d_call: TRBD1
clone_size: NA
v_call: TRBV30
j_call: TRBJ1-5
cdr3_nt: TGTGCCTGGAGCATCACAGGGGCCCAAAATCAGCCCCAGCATTTT
cdr3_aa: CAWSITGAQNQPQHF

d_call: NA
clone_size: NA
v_call: TRBV28
j_call: TRBJ2-3
cdr3_nt: TGTGCCAGCTACCTGACCAAGAACACAGATACGCAGTATTTT
cdr3_aa: CASYLTKNTDTQYF